Sequencing of this T cell receptor beta chain was carried out in a study of blood T cell repertoires in COVID-19. TCRdb keeps only in-frame clones here, not all; method: immunoSEQ multiplex PCR. This table holds hundreds of thousands of clones, around 91% found once. Trimming pared 2 bases from V and 4 bases from J, leaving 14 bases between. CDR1 is MNHEY, CDR2 SVGAGI, per germline. This CDR3 is 15 amino acids long. The sequence came from a man aged 18 to 29 who had recovered from COVID-19. Material: PBMCs or T cells enriched from blood (not recorded which). The V and J genes are TRBV6-5 and TRBJ1-2, with no clear D. The CDR3 DNA follows: TGTGCCAGCAGTTACATGGGCGGGTCAACCTATGGCTACACCTTC. Its protein is CASSYMGGSTYGYTF.